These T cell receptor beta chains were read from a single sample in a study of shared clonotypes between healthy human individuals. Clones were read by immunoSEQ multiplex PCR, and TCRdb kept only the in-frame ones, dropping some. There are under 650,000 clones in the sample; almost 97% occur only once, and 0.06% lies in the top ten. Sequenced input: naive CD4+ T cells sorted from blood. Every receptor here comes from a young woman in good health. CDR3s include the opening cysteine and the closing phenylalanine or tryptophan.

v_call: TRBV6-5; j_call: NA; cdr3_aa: CASSLETGPYEQYF
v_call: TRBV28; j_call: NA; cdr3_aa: CASTGPGGRSYEQYF
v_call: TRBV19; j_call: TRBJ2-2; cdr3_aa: CASQSQLAGELFF
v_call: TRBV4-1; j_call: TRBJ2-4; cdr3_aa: CASSRQGAKNIQYF
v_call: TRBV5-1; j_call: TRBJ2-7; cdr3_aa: CASSLGLDVVYEQYF
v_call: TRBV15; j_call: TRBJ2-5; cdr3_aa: CATSTAIQETQYF
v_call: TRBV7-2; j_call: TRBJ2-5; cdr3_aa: CASSFSHRSGTQYF
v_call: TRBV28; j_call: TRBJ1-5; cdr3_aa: CASSHDPGVPQPQHF
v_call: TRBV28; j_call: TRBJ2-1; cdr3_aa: CASSLPSGRYEQFF
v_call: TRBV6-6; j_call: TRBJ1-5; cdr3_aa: CASSYLGLSNQPQHF
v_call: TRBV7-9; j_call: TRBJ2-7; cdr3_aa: CASSLQKTGQYF
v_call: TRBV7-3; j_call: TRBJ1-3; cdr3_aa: CASSPGQGNTIYF
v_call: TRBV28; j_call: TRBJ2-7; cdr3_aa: CASKADPGPEQYF
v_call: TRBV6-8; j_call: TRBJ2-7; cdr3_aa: CASSCVTTGSYEQYF
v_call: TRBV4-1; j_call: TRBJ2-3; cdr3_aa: CASSRIPPGTGSTDTQYF
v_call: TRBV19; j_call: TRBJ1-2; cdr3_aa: CASSKRTGEDGYTF